This T cell receptor (beta chain) appears in the sequencing data of a study of blood T cells in healthy people across ages. CDR1 is MDHEN and CDR2 is SYDVKM in the germline V gene. This CDR3 has 15 residues. In regard to this clonotype: What it recognizes is unknown. A read error may produce the germline difference seen at one junction end.

Study observations and caveats: Estimated diversity, derived from one million T cells, was regarded as an underestimate.

With a J-beta primer mix and a sample-barcoded 5' primer, a second PCR ran about 7 to 12 cycles. TCRdb re-derived calls from the 5' RACE reads in MiXCR, one entry per CDR3 protein. This sample carries around 1.5 million distinct CDR3 sequences, around 39% of them seen once, and the ten largest clones take approximately 7.9%. This chain uses TRBV28 with TRBJ2-7; 10 positions match TRBD2. Material for sequencing was blood. This TCR came from a woman between 18 and 30 years old in good health. CDR3 protein: CVSSSPTSGAGEQYF. The CDR3, as DNA: TGTGTCAGCAGTTCGCCCACTAGCGGGGCAGGGGAGCAGTACTTC.